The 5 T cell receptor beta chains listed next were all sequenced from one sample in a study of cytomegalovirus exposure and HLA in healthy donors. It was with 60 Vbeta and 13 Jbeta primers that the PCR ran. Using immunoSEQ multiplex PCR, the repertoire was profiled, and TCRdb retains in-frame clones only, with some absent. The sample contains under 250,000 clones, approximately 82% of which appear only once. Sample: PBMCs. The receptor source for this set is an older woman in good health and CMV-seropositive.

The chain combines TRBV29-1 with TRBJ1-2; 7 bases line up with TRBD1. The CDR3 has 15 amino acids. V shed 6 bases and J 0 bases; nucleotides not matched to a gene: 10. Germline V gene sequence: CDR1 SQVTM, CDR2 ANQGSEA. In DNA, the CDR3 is TGCAGCGTAGGACCCGGACAGGCGACTAACTATGGCTACACCTTC. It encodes CSVGPGQATNYGYTF. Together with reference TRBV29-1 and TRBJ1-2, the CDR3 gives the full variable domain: SAVISQKPSRDICQRGTSLTIQCQVDSQVTMMFWYRQQPGQSLTLIATANQGSEATYESGFVIDKFPISRPNLTFSTLTVSNMSPEDSSIYLCSVGPGQATNYGYTFGSGTRLTVV.

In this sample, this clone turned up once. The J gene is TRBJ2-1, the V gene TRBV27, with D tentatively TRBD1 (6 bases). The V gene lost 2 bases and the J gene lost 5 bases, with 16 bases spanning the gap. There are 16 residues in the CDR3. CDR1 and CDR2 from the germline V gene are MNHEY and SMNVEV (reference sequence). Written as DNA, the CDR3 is TGTGCCAGCAGTTTACCAGGCAGGGGTTCCAACAATGAGCAGTTCTTC. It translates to CASSLPGRGSNNEQFF.

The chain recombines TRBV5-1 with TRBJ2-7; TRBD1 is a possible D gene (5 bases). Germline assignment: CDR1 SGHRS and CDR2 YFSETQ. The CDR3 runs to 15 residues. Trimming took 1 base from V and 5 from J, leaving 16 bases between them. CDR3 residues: CASSLPQGSTDEQYF. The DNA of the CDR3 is TGCGCCAGCAGCTTGCCCCAGGGATCTACGGACGAGCAGTACTTC.

This CDR3 is CASSLSLLDSATYEQYF. The CDR3, as DNA: TGTGCCAGCAGTCTCTCTTTGTTGGACAGCGCTACCTACGAGCAGTACTTC. This chain connects TRBV11-3 to TRBJ2-7; D perhaps matches TRBD1 (6 bases). From germline, CDR1 is SGHNT and CDR2 YENEEA. The length of the CDR3 is 17 residues. V lost 6 bases, J lost 2 bases, and 23 bases lay in between. The full variable domain, its missing parts supplied by reference TRBV11-3 and TRBJ2-7, is EAGVVQSPRYKIIEKKQPVAFWCNPISGHNTLYWYLQNLGQGPELLIRYENEEAVDDSQLPKDRFSAERLKGVDSTLKIQPAELGDSAVYLCASSLSLLDSATYEQYFGPGTRLTVT.

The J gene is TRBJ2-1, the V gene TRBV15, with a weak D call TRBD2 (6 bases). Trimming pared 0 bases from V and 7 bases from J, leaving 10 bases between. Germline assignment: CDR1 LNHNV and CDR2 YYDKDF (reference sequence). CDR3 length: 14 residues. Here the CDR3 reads CATSRDVAGNEQFF. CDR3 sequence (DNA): TGTGCCACCAGCAGAGATGTTGCGGGAAATGAGCAGTTCTTC.